A single sample gave rise to the 14 T cell receptor beta chains below, sequenced in a study of tumor-infiltrating lymphocytes in primary liver carcinoma. A primer in the constant region served to generate TCR beta cDNA from about 480 ng of total RNA. Construction of TCR beta libraries relied on three successive nested multiplex PCR rounds employing slightly modified ARM-PCR. A C-beta reverse primer and TRBV1-TRBV30 forward primers served in each of the first two PCR rounds, at about 10 cycles apiece. TCRdb reprocessed the multiplex PCR reads via MiXCR and lists one record per CDR3 protein. This table has roughly 50,000 distinct CDR3 sequences, about 80% appearing once. Co-extraction of both nucleic acids (RNA and DNA) used about 19-33 mg of unsorted bulk tissue. Input material: liver tumor tissue from sampling region 2. Subset: tumor region T2, inferior pole. The receptor source for this set is a middle-aged man with primary liver carcinoma and hepatitis B virus infection.

Regarding this clonotype: An end of the junction differs from the germline gene, which may be a read error. The chain combines TRBV11-2 with TRBJ2-1, with 8 bases that match TRBD2. Per germline, CDR1 SGHAT and CDR2 FQNNGV. The CDR3 covers 16 residues. Here the CDR3 reads CASSLDIGLAIGEQLF. The CDR3 DNA is TGTGCCAGCAGCTTGGATATCGGACTAGCAATAGGTGAGCAGCTCTTC.

This clonotype is classed as medium-sized. The rearrangement uses TRBV6-5 and TRBJ2-3; D is ambiguous. Germline values: CDR1 MNHEY, CDR2 SVGAGI. CDR3 length: 8 residues. V was pared by 8 bases and J by 9 bases, with 3 bases between. CDR3 bases: TGTGCCAGCGTCACGCAGTATTTT. Amino acid sequence: CASVTQYF.

The V and J genes are TRBV12-3 or TRBV12-4 and TRBJ2-3; D is unclear. The CDR3 loop spans 12 amino acids. With 7 bases removed from V and 2 bases from J, the gap between germline ends came to 7 bases. CDR3 DNA: TGTGCCAGCAACAGAGCCACAGATACGCAGTATTTT. Its translation: CASNRATDTQYF.

The sample holds one count of this clonotype. The V and J genes are TRBV11-2 and TRBJ2-1, with 8 positions matching TRBD2. The CDR3 runs to 16 residues. V shed 9 bases, J shed 9 bases, and the junction held 19 bases outside the gene matches. Germline V gene data show CDR1 as SGHAT and CDR2 as FQNNGV. CDR3 DNA: TGTGCCAGGAGCATGAATATCGGACTAGCCATGGGTGAGCAGTTCTTC. It codes for CARSMNIGLAMGEQFF.

Worth noting for this clonotype: An end of the junction differs from the germline gene, which may be a read error. The CDR3 sequence is CASSLDGEGVNTWELFF. CDR3 coding DNA: TGTGCCAGCAGCTTAGACGGGGAGGGGGTGAACACCTGGGAACTGTTTTTT. The chain carries TRBV11-3 and TRBJ2-2; a possible D gene is TRBD2 (7 bases). Germline CDR1 and CDR2: SGHNT and YENEEA. This CDR3 comprises 17 residues.

About this clonotype itself: The germline gene is not matched at one end of the junction; a read error may be the cause. The chain employs TRBV4-1 and TRBJ2-5; TRBD2 agrees at 9 bases. The germline gives CDR1 MGHRA, CDR2 YSYEKL. There are 14 residues in the CDR3. This chain's CDR3 is CASCQDILAGTQYF. CDR3 nucleotides: TGCGCCAGCTGCCAAGATATACTAGCGGGGACCCAGTACTTC.

This clonotype was counted once. The rearrangement uses TRBV12-3 or TRBV12-4 and TRBJ2-2; 9 nucleotides match TRBD1. The CDR3 extends over 15 amino acids. The CDR3 loop is CTSSLGQGATGELFF. Written as DNA, the CDR3 is TGTACTAGCAGTCTGGGACAGGGTGCGACCGGGGAGCTGTTTTTT.

This clonotype was observed a single time. Because it lacks the conserved phenylalanine or tryptophan at the end, this CDR3 is likely a read error. CDR3 in amino acids: CTSTPGATPYNEQFS. The CDR3 region has the DNA TGTACCAGCACCCCGGGTGCGACCCCCTACAATGAGCAGTTCTCC. The genes are TRBV5-6 and TRBJ2-1, with D unclear. This CDR3 spans 15 amino acids. Germline CDR1 SGHDT, CDR2 YYEEEE.

Of note for this clonotype: A junction end diverges from the germline sequence, so it may reflect a read error. V is TRBV29-1 and J is TRBJ1-2; 12 nucleotides match TRBD1. Per the germline V gene, CDR1 is SQVTM and CDR2 is ANQGSEA. This CDR3 spans 15 amino acids. The CDR3 protein is CSVTGTGGAAYGYTF. The CDR3 DNA follows: TGCAGCGTAACCGGGACAGGGGGCGCTGCCTATGGTTACACCTTC.

Comments on this clonotype: The junction and the germline gene differ at one end; a read error may be behind it. The V gene is TRBV6-7, the J gene TRBJ1-5, with D possibly matching TRBD1 (5 bases). TRBV6-7 is identified as an open reading frame with a role that is uncertain. The CDR3 sequence is 9 residues long. This CDR3 reads CAGSYTTAF. The CDR3 DNA is TGTGCCGGCAGCTACACGACAGCTTTT.

In its sample, this clonotype was seen a few times. This chain's CDR3 is CASSATSGRDTGELFF. CDR3 coding DNA: TGTGCCAGCAGCGCGACTAGCGGGAGGGACACCGGGGAGCTGTTTTTT. V gene TRBV2 combines with J gene TRBJ2-2; 14 bases map to TRBD2. With V trimmed by 6 bases and J by 3 bases, 3 bases remained unmatched. The germline gives CDR1 SNHLY, CDR2 FYNNEI. The CDR3 extends over 16 amino acids.

This clonotype has a single count. This chain connects TRBV4-1 to TRBJ2-7; D is tentatively TRBD1 or TRBD2 (5 bases each). Trimming stripped 10 bases from V and 9 bases from J, with 25 bases between. Germline loops: CDR1 MGHRA, CDR2 YSYEKL. The CDR3 contains 14 residues. CDR3 DNA sequence: TGCGCCAACAGACCGGGGCCGAGCTCCTACTGGCAGTACTTC. Translation: CANRPGPSSYWQYF.

In the case of this clonotype: The junction and the germline gene differ at one end; a read error may be behind it. V usage is TRBV5-1 and J usage is TRBJ2-5, with D perhaps given as TRBD1 or TRBD2 (5 bases each). The CDR3 consists of 14 residues. Germline CDR1 SGHRS, CDR2 YFSETQ. The CDR3 coding sequence is TGCGCCAGCAGCTTGGTCGGCAGGGACGAGACCCAGTACTTT. Amino acid sequence: CASSLVGRDETQYF.

In this sample, this clonotype turned up once. This could be a read error, since a much larger clone is one nucleotide away. The chain uses TRBV5-1 and TRBJ2-1; TRBD2 might be the D (5 bases). V gave up 9 bases and J gave up 5 bases, with 15 bases separating them. CDR3 length: 13 amino acids. CDR1 is SGHRS, CDR2 YFSETQ, per germline. Here the CDR3 reads CATSSGRNNEQFF. The CDR3 DNA reads as TGCGCCACCTCTAGTGGGAGAAACAATGAGCAGTTCTTC.